One and the same sample provided the 5 T cell receptor beta chains below, sequenced in a study of cytomegalovirus exposure and HLA in healthy donors. 13 Jbeta primers and 60 Vbeta primers were used for the PCR. The repertoire was sequenced with immunoSEQ multiplex PCR; TCRdb's copy has only in-frame clones and lacks some. The sample shows tens of thousands of clones, 60% to 80% of them seen only once. The sequenced sample was PBMCs. The receptor source for this set is a middle-aged man in good health and CMV-seronegative.

This chain connects TRBV6-1 to TRBJ2-1; D might be TRBD2 (6 bases). Germline loops: CDR1 MNHNS, CDR2 SASEGT. Trimming pared 2 bases from V and 8 bases from J, leaving 7 bases between. CDR3 length equals 12 residues. CDR3 DNA: TGTGCCAGCAGTGAACCGGGGGATGAGCAGTTCTTC. This encodes CASSEPGDEQFF.

The V gene is TRBV28, the J gene TRBJ2-7, with a possible D match to TRBD2 (5 bases). V lost 5 bases and J 3 bases, leaving 14 bases between the germline ends. CDR1 is MDHEN and CDR2 is SYDVKM in the germline V gene. The CDR3 totals 14 residues. This CDR3 is CASSVGMAVYEQYF. The CDR3 nucleotides are TGTGCCAGCAGTGTCGGGATGGCCGTCTACGAGCAGTACTTC.

In this sample, this clone turned up a few times. This chain links TRBV5-1 with TRBJ2-5; possible D gene TRBD1, 5 bases. The last part of the DNA fits TRBJ2-7 better; the J call may be wrong. Germline assignment: CDR1 SGHRS and CDR2 YFSETQ. The CDR3 length is 14 residues. The CDR3 DNA sequence: TGCGCCAGCAGCCCTGACAGTTACTCCTACGAGCAGTACTTC. It is translated as CASSPDSYSYEQYF.

The gene calls are TRBV9 and TRBJ2-6; D is undetermined. V was shortened by 2 bases and J by 2 bases, with 5 bases between the two germline ends. Germline V gene lookup returns CDR1 SGDLS and CDR2 YYNGEE. The CDR3 is 14 residues long. The CDR3 here is CASSVTTGANVLTF. In nucleotides, the CDR3 is TGTGCCAGCAGCGTTACAACTGGGGCCAACGTCCTGACTTTC.

This chain connects TRBV12-5 to TRBJ2-1; D possibly corresponds to TRBD2 (6 bases). V was pared by 0 bases and J by 7 bases, with 16 bases between. Germline V gives CDR1 LGHNT, CDR2 FRNRAP. The CDR3 runs to 16 residues. The CDR3 is CASGLVLVGGWNEQFF. The CDR3, as DNA: TGTGCTAGTGGTTTGGTACTGGTCGGGGGATGGAATGAGCAGTTCTTC.